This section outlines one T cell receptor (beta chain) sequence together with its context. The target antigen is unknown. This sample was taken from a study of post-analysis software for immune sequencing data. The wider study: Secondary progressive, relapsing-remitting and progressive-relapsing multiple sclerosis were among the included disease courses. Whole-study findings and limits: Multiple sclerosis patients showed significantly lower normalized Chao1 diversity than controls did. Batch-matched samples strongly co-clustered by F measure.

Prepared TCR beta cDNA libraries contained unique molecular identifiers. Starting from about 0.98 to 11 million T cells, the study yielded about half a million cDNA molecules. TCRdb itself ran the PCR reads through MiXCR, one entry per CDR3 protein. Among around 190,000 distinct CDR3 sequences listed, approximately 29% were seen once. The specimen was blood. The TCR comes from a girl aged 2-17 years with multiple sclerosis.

CDR3 amino acids: CASSSAGTGVYEQYF. DNA for the CDR3: TGTGCCAGCAGTTCCGCCGGGACAGGGGTTTACGAGCAGTACTTC. V and J are TRBV28 and TRBJ2-7; 10 bases match TRBD1. This CDR3 contains 15 residues. Germline loops: CDR1 MDHEN, CDR2 SYDVKM. Trimming at V came to 4 bases and at J to 4 bases, leaving 7 bases not matched to a gene.